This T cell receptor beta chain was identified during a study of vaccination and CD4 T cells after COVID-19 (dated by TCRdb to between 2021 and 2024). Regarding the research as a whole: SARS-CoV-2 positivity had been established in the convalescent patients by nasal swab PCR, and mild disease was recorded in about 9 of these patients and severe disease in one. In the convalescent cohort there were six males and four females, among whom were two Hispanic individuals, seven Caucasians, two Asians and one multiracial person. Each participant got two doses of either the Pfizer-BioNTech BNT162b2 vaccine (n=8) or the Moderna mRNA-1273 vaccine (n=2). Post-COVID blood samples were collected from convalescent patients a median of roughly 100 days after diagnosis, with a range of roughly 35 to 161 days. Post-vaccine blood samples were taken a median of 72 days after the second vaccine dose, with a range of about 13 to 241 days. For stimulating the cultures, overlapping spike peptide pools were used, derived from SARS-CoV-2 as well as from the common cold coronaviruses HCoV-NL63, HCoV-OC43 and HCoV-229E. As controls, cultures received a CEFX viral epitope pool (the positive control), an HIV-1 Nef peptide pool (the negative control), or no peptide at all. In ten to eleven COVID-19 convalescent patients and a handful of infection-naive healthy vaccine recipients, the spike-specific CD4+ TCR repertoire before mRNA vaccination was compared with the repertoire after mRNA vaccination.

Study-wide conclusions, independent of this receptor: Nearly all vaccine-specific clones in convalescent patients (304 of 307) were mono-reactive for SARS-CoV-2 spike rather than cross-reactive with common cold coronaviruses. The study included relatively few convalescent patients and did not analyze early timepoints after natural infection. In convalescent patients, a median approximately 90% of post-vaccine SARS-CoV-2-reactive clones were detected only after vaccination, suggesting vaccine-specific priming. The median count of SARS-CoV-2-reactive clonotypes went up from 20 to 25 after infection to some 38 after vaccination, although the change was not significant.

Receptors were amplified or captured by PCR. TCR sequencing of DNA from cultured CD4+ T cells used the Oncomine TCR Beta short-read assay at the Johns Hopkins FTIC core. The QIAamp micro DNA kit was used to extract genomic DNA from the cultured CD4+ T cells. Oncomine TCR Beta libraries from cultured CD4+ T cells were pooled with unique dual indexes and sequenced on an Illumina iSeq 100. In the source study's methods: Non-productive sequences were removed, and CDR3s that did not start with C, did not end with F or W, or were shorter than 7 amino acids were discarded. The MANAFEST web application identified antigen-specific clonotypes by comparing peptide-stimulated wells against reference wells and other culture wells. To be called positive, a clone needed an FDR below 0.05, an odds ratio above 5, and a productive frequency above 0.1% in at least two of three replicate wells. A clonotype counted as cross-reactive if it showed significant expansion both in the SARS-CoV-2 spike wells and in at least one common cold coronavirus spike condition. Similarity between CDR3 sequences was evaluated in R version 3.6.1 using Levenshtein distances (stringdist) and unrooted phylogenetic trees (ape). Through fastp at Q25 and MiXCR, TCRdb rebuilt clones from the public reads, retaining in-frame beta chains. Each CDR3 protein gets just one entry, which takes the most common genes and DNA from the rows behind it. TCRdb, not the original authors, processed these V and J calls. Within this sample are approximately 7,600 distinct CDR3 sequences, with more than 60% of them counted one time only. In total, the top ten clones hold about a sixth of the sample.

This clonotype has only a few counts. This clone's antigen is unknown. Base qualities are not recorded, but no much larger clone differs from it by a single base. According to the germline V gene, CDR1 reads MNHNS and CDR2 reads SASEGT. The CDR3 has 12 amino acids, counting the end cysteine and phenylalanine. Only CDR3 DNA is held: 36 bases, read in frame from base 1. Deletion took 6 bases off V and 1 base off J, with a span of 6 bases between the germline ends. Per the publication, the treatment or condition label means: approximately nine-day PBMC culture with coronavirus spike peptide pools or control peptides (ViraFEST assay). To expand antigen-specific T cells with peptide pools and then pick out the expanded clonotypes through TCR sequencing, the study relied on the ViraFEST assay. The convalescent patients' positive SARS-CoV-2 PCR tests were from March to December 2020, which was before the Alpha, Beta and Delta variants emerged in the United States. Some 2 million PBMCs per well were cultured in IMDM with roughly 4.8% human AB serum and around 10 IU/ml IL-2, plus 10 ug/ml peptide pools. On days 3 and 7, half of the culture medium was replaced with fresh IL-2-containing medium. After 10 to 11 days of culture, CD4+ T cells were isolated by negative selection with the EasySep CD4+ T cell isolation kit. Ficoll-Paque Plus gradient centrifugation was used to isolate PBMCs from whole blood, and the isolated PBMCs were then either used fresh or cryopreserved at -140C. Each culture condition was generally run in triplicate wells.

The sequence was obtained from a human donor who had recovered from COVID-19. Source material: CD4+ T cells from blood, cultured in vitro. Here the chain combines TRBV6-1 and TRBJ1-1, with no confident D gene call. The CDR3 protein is CASSRRNTEAFF. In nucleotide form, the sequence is TGTGCCAGCAGCCGACGGAACACTGAAGCTTTCTTT.